These T cell receptor beta chains were read from a single sample in a study of T cells after yellow fever vaccination. One entry per CDR3 protein, called by TCRdb with MiXCR from the 5' RACE reads. The sample has hundreds of thousands of distinct CDR3 sequences; 9% to 15% are singletons. The material was PBMCs, obtained on the day of the yellow fever booster vaccination. Source of these receptors: a man younger than 40 who received the YFV17D yellow fever vaccine. Both conserved end residues are part of each CDR3. A D gene is named only where the DNA matches it firmly. Rows may omit the clone size; those that give it use once, few, many or a size class.

d_gene,j_gene,v_gene,abundance,CDR3aa,CDR3nt
TRBD1,TRBJ2-1,TRBV7-2,NA,CASSPGTGEYNEQFF,TGTGCCAGCAGCCCCGGGACAGGGGAATACAATGAGCAGTTCTTC
TRBD2,TRBJ2-5,TRBV7-2,NA,CASSLNSGRVAETQYF,TGTGCCAGCAGCTTAAATAGCGGGAGGGTGGCAGAGACCCAGTACTTC
TRBD1,TRBJ2-1,TRBV28,few,CASSDRGGNEQFF,TGTGCCAGCTCAGACAGGGGCGGCAATGAGCAGTTCTTC
NA,TRBJ2-5,TRBV7-8,NA,CASSPPSTGAQETQYF,TGTGCCAGCAGCCCCCCGTCTACGGGAGCACAAGAGACCCAGTACTTC
TRBD2,TRBJ2-3,TRBV19,few,CASSFSGTTDTQYF,TGTGCCAGTAGCTTTAGCGGGACCACAGATACGCAGTATTTT
TRBD2,TRBJ2-3,TRBV19,NA,CASSPERDPQYF,TGTGCCAGTAGCCCCGAGCGGGACCCGCAGTATTTT
NA,TRBJ2-3,TRBV29-1,NA,CSVDLANLADTQYF,TGCAGCGTTGATTTGGCCAATCTGGCGGATACGCAGTATTTT
NA,TRBJ2-2,TRBV11-1,NA,CASSLAHFVFDPRNTGELFF,TGTGCCAGCAGCTTAGCGCATTTCGTTTTTGACCCGAGGAACACCGGGGAGCTGTTTTTT
TRBD2,TRBJ2-1,TRBV5-1,many,CASSLSGIEQFF,TGCGCCAGCAGCTTAAGCGGGATTGAGCAGTTCTTC
NA,TRBJ2-5,TRBV18,few,CASSHPPGTSMAETQYF,TGTGCCAGCTCACACCCCCCCGGGACGTCGATGGCCGAGACCCAGTACTTC
TRBD1,TRBJ2-7,TRBV10-3,NA,CAITRSEQGSYEQYF,TGTGCCATCACCCGCTCCGAACAGGGGTCCTACGAGCAGTACTTC
NA,TRBJ2-3,TRBV5-4,NA,CASSRSSVALTDTQYF,TGTGCCAGCAGCCGCTCCTCCGTGGCGCTAACAGATACGCAGTATTTT
TRBD2,TRBJ2-7,TRBV5-1,NA,CASSPGVLAGGYEQYF,TGCGCCAGCAGCCCTGGAGTACTAGCGGGAGGGTACGAGCAGTACTTC
NA,TRBJ2-3,TRBV2,NA,CASRRETDTQYF,TGTGCCAGCAGGAGGGAAACAGATACGCAGTATTTT
NA,TRBJ2-1,TRBV11-2,few,CASSLGPNGYSSYNEQFF,TGTGCCAGCAGCTTAGGCCCGAACGGGTATAGCTCCTACAATGAGCAGTTCTTC
NA,TRBJ2-3,TRBV30,NA,CAWSVSGTDTQYF,TGTGCCTGGAGTGTATCCGGAACAGATACGCAGTATTTT
NA,TRBJ2-1,TRBV3-1,few,CASSQLATDNEQFF,TGTGCCAGCAGCCAACTAGCGACCGACAATGAGCAGTTCTTC
NA,TRBJ2-3,TRBV6-2/TRBV6-3,few,CASSYSHRDTQYF,TGTGCCAGCAGTTACTCCCACAGGGATACGCAGTATTTT
TRBD1,TRBJ1-2,TRBV29-1,few,CSVNTGVRGGYTF,TGCAGCGTCAATACAGGGGTGAGGGGTGGCTACACCTTC
NA,TRBJ1-4,TRBV12-3/TRBV12-4,many,CASNGGLNEKLFF,TGTGCCAGCAATGGGGGTCTTAATGAAAAACTGTTTTTT
TRBD2,TRBJ2-1,TRBV7-2,NA,CASSFPGLAAEQFF,TGTGCCAGCAGCTTTCCGGGACTAGCGGCTGAGCAGTTCTTC
NA,TRBJ2-3,TRBV7-6,NA,CASSLYSPDVTDTQYF,TGTGCCAGCAGCCTCTACTCTCCGGACGTCACAGATACGCAGTATTTT
TRBD2,TRBJ2-1,TRBV20-1,few,CSVGTSGMKGPHNEQFF,TGCAGTGTGGGCACTAGCGGGATGAAGGGTCCACACAATGAGCAGTTCTTC
NA,TRBJ2-1,TRBV5-5,few,CASAGSIEQFF,TGTGCCAGCGCCGGTTCAATTGAGCAGTTCTTC
NA,TRBJ2-7,TRBV20-1,few,CSARGAYEQYF,TGCAGTGCTAGAGGCGCCTACGAGCAGTACTTC
NA,TRBJ2-3,TRBV4-3,NA,CASSHRGPPYTDTQYF,TGCGCCAGCAGCCACAGAGGGCCTCCATACACAGATACGCAGTATTTT
NA,TRBJ2-7,TRBV7-2,NA,CASQREWGLEQYF,TGTGCCAGCCAGAGGGAGTGGGGGCTCGAGCAGTACTTC
NA,TRBJ2-7,TRBV5-5,many,CASRTGQPSYEQYF,TGTGCCAGCAGGACCGGACAGCCCTCCTACGAGCAGTACTTC
NA,TRBJ1-1,TRBV11-3,few,CASSGINTEAFF,TGTGCCAGCAGTGGGATTAACACTGAAGCTTTCTTT
NA,TRBJ2-1,TRBV6-2/TRBV6-3,NA,CASSYSSGEDEQFF,TGTGCCAGCAGTTACTCATCAGGGGAGGATGAGCAGTTCTTC
TRBD1,TRBJ2-1,TRBV7-2,few,CASTLIRGYDEQFF,TGTGCCAGCACCTTAATCAGGGGGTATGATGAGCAGTTCTTC
TRBD2,TRBJ2-1,TRBV5-1,NA,CASSLFAQRENNEQFF,TGCGCCAGCAGCTTGTTTGCCCAGCGGGAGAACAATGAGCAGTTCTTC
TRBD2,TRBJ2-1,TRBV6-1,once,CARSAPLPGLAGLNEQFF,TGTGCCCGCAGTGCGCCCTTGCCGGGACTAGCGGGACTAAATGAGCAGTTCTTC
NA,TRBJ2-1,TRBV6-5,many,CATGGLEGEQFF,TGTGCCACCGGTGGTTTAGAGGGTGAGCAGTTCTTC
TRBD1,TRBJ1-5,TRBV12-3/TRBV12-4,NA,CASSSNKQGNQPQHF,TGTGCCAGCAGTTCAAATAAACAGGGGAATCAGCCCCAGCATTTT
TRBD1,TRBJ2-1,TRBV28,NA,CATLKVFGQGNEQFF,TGTGCCACCCTGAAGGTCTTTGGACAGGGAAATGAGCAGTTCTTC
NA,TRBJ2-7,TRBV18,NA,CASSPPGGGFLYEQYF,TGTGCCAGCTCACCACCAGGGGGGGGTTTTCTCTACGAGCAGTACTTC
TRBD1,TRBJ2-5,TRBV10-3,NA,CAISESRTGEETQYF,TGTGCCATCAGTGAGTCGCGGACAGGCGAAGAGACCCAGTACTTC
NA,TRBJ2-5,TRBV18,NA,CASSPRVAETQYF,TGTGCCAGCTCACCCCGTGTAGCAGAGACCCAGTACTTC
NA,TRBJ2-1,TRBV19,NA,CASSIGRSESYNEQFF,TGTGCCAGTAGTATAGGGCGGAGTGAGTCCTACAATGAGCAGTTCTTC